A selection of T cell receptor beta chains follows, all from one sample in a study of Tregs in tolerant kidney transplant recipients. TCRdb's copy holds only in-frame clones and misses some; the assay was immunoSEQ multiplex PCR. The data contain about 50,000 clones, about 92% of them singletons. Here the sequenced sample was CD8+ T cells from blood (PBMCs), taken 12 months after the transplant. The receptor source for this set is a human patient who received a combined kidney and bone marrow transplant. Some T cells may arise from the graft donor. Each CDR3 is given with its conserved first and last residue. A D gene is named only where the DNA matches it firmly. For some rows the clone size is stated as once, few or many, or as a class when expanded; others skip it.

CDR3 DNA,CDR3 protein,clone size,D gene,CDR3 length,V gene,J gene
TGTGCCAGCAGCTTAATAGCGGGAGGGCCCGAGCAGTACTTC,CASSLIAGGPEQYF,once,TRBD2,14,TRBV7-8,TRBJ2-7
TGTGCCAGCAGCGGGCCCGGGACTAGCGGGACCCCCTCCTACAATGAGCAGTTCTTC,CASSGPGTSGTPSYNEQFF,once,TRBD2,19,TRBV2,TRBJ2-1
TGTGCCAGCAGCTTTGACATGGAGGGGGCCATCATGAACACTGAAGCTTTCTTT,CASSFDMEGAIMNTEAFF,NA,TRBD1,18,TRBV7-9,TRBJ1-1
TGTGCCAGCAGCGAGACAGGGGTCTCCTACGAGCAGTACTTC,CASSETGVSYEQYF,NA,TRBD1,14,TRBV14,TRBJ2-7
TGTGCCAGCAGCCAAGATTGGCAGGGCAGGCCCTATGGCTACACCTTC,CASSQDWQGRPYGYTF,NA,NA,16,TRBV14,TRBJ1-2
TGTGCCAGCAGCTTACGGGGGACAGGGATATTTGGGAACATTCAGTACTTC,CASSLRGTGIFGNIQYF,once,TRBD1,17,TRBV11-3,TRBJ2-4
TGTGCCAGCTCACGCGCAACTAGCGCCGATGGGGAGACCCAGTACTTC,CASSRATSADGETQYF,NA,TRBD2,16,TRBV18,TRBJ2-5
TGTGCCAGCAGTTGGACTAGCGGGACCTACTACGAGCAGTACTTC,CASSWTSGTYYEQYF,NA,TRBD2,15,TRBV27,TRBJ2-7
TGTGCCAGCAGGGGGACAGGGGCGAGACTAGCCAAAAACATTCAGTACTTC,CASRGTGARLAKNIQYF,NA,TRBD1,17,TRBV28,TRBJ2-4
TGTGCCAGCAGCTTTCCCCCTAGCGTCGGGCTCGAGCAGTACTTC,CASSFPPSVGLEQYF,NA,NA,15,TRBV7-2,TRBJ2-7
TGCGCCAGCAGCCCAGCTAGGAGGATGAACACTGAAGCTTTCTTT,CASSPARRMNTEAFF,once,NA,15,TRBV4-3,TRBJ1-1
TGTGCCACCAGCAGCGGGGTAGAGGAGCAGTTCTTC,CATSSGVEEQFF,NA,NA,12,TRBV15,TRBJ2-1
TGCGCCAGCAGCCAAGATGCCCTAGCCTACGAGCAGTACTTC,CASSQDALAYEQYF,NA,NA,14,TRBV4-1,TRBJ2-7
TGTGCCAGCAGCCTGGGGACTAGCGGGGGCCTATCATTCCACAATGAGCAGTTCTTC,CASSLGTSGGLSFHNEQFF,NA,TRBD2,19,TRBV13,TRBJ2-1
TGTGCCAGCAGTTTATCAGTGGAGGCTCTAGCGGGGATAACATTGAACACCGGGGAGCTGTTTTTT,CASSLSVEALAGITLNTGELFF,once,TRBD2,22,TRBV27,TRBJ2-2
TGTGCCAGCAGCGTAGGATCTAGCGGGAGTATTGGTACGCAGTATTTT,CASSVGSSGSIGTQYF,NA,TRBD2,16,TRBV9,TRBJ2-3
TGTGCCAGTAGCCACGGAGGGGTGGTGCACGAGCAGTACTTC,CASSHGGVVHEQYF,NA,NA,14,TRBV19,TRBJ2-7
TGTGCCAGCAGCTTAGGCGAACGGCAGCCCCAGCATTTT,CASSLGERQPQHF,NA,NA,13,TRBV7-6,TRBJ1-5
TGTGCCAGCAGCCAGTTGGGGGCCAATGAGCAGTTCTTC,CASSQLGANEQFF,once,NA,13,TRBV4-2,TRBJ2-1
TGTGCCAGGGGACAGGGAGGAGAGACCCAGTACTTC,CARGQGGETQYF,NA,TRBD1,12,TRBV2,TRBJ2-5
TGTGCCAGCAGTGTCAGGGGGGCCTACGAGCAGTACTTC,CASSVRGAYEQYF,NA,NA,13,TRBV28,TRBJ2-7
TGTGCCAGCAGCATTAGGACAGGGGGTAGAGGAAGCACCATATATTTT,CASSIRTGGRGSTIYF,NA,TRBD1,16,TRBV5-4,TRBJ1-3
TGTGCCAGCAGCTCACGAACATCGGAGTTATATGGCTACACCTTC,CASSSRTSELYGYTF,NA,NA,15,TRBV11-2,TRBJ1-2
TGTGCCAGCAGCTCCCTAGCGGGAGTTCAAGAGACCCAGTACTTC,CASSSLAGVQETQYF,NA,TRBD2,15,TRBV7-9,TRBJ2-5
TGTGCCAGCAGCTTAGCCGGGACGGGGGGATCTGAAGCTTTCTTT,CASSLAGTGGSEAFF,NA,NA,15,TRBV7-6,TRBJ1-1
TGCGCCAGCAGCCAAGTGGGACTAGCGGCCGGGAGGGCAGATACGCAGTATTTT,CASSQVGLAAGRADTQYF,NA,TRBD2,18,TRBV4-1,TRBJ2-3
TGTGCCAGCAGCCAGTATGGGACACCATACTCCTACAATGAGCAGTTCTTC,CASSQYGTPYSYNEQFF,NA,NA,17,TRBV4-2,TRBJ2-1